The 9 T cell receptor beta chains below were found in one sample sequenced in a study of shared clonotypes between healthy human individuals. Selected positively for CCR7 and CD45RO-negative, naive CD8 cells excluded terminally differentiated effector memory CD45RA+ cells. The repertoire was sequenced with immunoSEQ multiplex PCR; TCRdb's copy has only in-frame clones and lacks some. This sample has just over 2,000,000 clones, with about 95% found just once. The sample was naive CD8+ T cells sorted from blood. All receptors derive from a man between 18 and 35 years old in good health.

Concerning this clone: Other DNA sequences in this specimen translate into the identical CDR3. The chain joins TRBV30 to TRBJ1-5; D is unclear. Germline V gene data show CDR1 as GTSNPN and CDR2 as SVGIG (reference sequence). V lost 2 bases and J lost 4, with 18 bases in between. The CDR3 extends over 16 amino acids. CDR3 coding DNA: TGTGCCTGGAGTCCCCTGGCGGCCAGGCTGAATCAGCCCCAGCATTTT. Translated, it gives CAWSPLAARLNQPQHF.

As regards this clone: The same CDR3 also results from other DNA sequences found in this sample. V gene TRBV5-1 combines with J gene TRBJ1-5; D is undetermined. Germline loops: CDR1 SGHRS, CDR2 YFSETQ. The V and J ends lost 0 bases and 4 bases respectively, with 5 bases between them. The CDR3 runs to 13 residues. CDR3 DNA sequence: TGCGCCAGCAGCTTGGCGGGAAATCAGCCCCAGCATTTT. Its translation: CASSLAGNQPQHF. The whole variable domain, remainder taken from reference TRBV5-1 and TRBJ1-5, is KAGVTQTPRYLIKTRGQQVTLSCSPISGHRSVSWYQQTPGQGLQFLFEYFSETQRNKGNFPGRFSGRQFSNSRSEMNVSTLELGDSALYLCASSLAGNQPQHFGDGTRLSIL.

V is TRBV11-2 and J is TRBJ2-3, with D unclear. Germline CDR1 and CDR2: SGHAT and FQNNGV. The germline V and J ends were trimmed by 5 bases and 4 bases, with 7 bases remaining between them. This CDR3 contains 12 residues. CDR3 region: CASSHRSDTQYF. CDR3 bases: TGTGCCAGCAGCCATAGATCAGATACGCAGTATTTT.

This rearrangement joins TRBV15 to TRBJ2-7, with D possibly being TRBD1 (5 bases). This CDR3 has 15 residues. Germline CDR1 and CDR2: LNHNV and YYDKDF (reference sequence). V was shortened by 0 bases and J by 3 bases, with 12 bases between the two germline ends. Written as DNA, the CDR3 is TGTGCCACCAGCAGAGAACAGGAAGGTAACTACGAGCAGTACTTC. It codes for CATSREQEGNYEQYF.

The chain carries TRBV5-6 and TRBJ2-7; 10 bases line up with TRBD1. The CDR3 totals 15 residues. Trimming removed 4 bases from V and 2 bases from J; junction bases left unmatched: 6. Germline-derived CDR1 and CDR2 are SGHDT and YYEEEE. CDR3 nucleotide sequence: TGTGCCAGCAGCCAGCCGGACAGGGGGACCTACGAGCAGTACTTC. Translating it yields CASSQPDRGTYEQYF.

V gene TRBV9 combines with J gene TRBJ1-4; D might be TRBD1 (6 bases). CDR3 size: 15 residues. Germline CDR1 and CDR2: SGDLS and YYNGEE. Trimming pared 3 bases from V and 8 bases from J, leaving 17 bases between. The CDR3 DNA is TGTGCCAGCAGCGAAGGGGGGGCAGGGTCCGAAAAACTGTTTTTT. Translating gives CASSEGGAGSEKLFF. Full variable domain (outside the CDR3, taken from reference TRBV9 and TRBJ1-4): DSGVTQTPKHLITATGQRVTLRCSPRSGDLSVYWYQQSLDQGLQFLIQYYNGEERAKGNILERFSAQQFPDLHSELNLSSLELGDSALYFCASSEGGAGSEKLFFGSGTQLSVL.

The chain recombines TRBV30 with TRBJ1-1; D is unresolved. Germline CDR1 and CDR2: GTSNPN and SVGIG (reference sequence). CDR3 length: 17 amino acids. V was pared by 1 base and J by 0 bases, with 18 bases between. DNA for the CDR3: TGTGCCTGGAGTGGGTTTGGCTTCGGACGCCTGAACACTGAAGCTTTCTTT. Residues: CAWSGFGFGRLNTEAFF.

To note about this clone: The sample has other DNA sequences that encode this CDR3 too. The chain joins TRBV27 to TRBJ2-5; D not certain. The CDR3 contains 13 residues. V lost 6 bases and J 2 bases, leaving 10 bases between the germline ends. Germline lookup yields CDR1 MNHEY and CDR2 SMNVEV (reference sequence). The DNA for the CDR3 is TGTGCCAGCAGCCCCTGGGGACAAGAGACCCAGTACTTC. Translated, it gives CASSPWGQETQYF.

The chain joins TRBV30 to TRBJ2-4; D call uncertain. The length of the CDR3 is 15 residues. Germline V gene data show CDR1 as GTSNPN and CDR2 as SVGIG (reference sequence). V shed 0 bases and J shed 8 bases, with 17 bases lying between them. CDR3 bases: TGTGCCTGGAGTGTACGAGACGGCCTTCCGGACATTCAGTACTTC. It specifies CAWSVRDGLPDIQYF.